The 8 T cell receptor beta chains in this list originate from one sample, sequenced in a study of graft-versus-host responses after intestinal transplantation. Profiled with immunoSEQ multiplex PCR; TCRdb holds only in-frame clones, not every one. The sample gives around 39,000 clones, more than 85% of which show up once; less than 4% is in the top ten. The sequencing here drew on PBMCs, taken 734 days after intestinal transplantation. The receptors come from a human patient who received an intestinal transplant, so some T cells may come from the graft donor.

The chain has TRBV5-5 and TRBJ1-5; maybe TRBD1 (5 bases). Looked up from germline, CDR1 is SGHKS and CDR2 is YYEKEE (reference sequence). Trimming took 4 bases from V and 2 from J, leaving 22 bases between them. The CDR3 covers 18 residues. CDR3: CASSKIPGPLRGNQPQHF. The CDR3 DNA sequence: TGTGCCAGCAGCAAAATACCGGGACCCTTGAGGGGCAATCAGCCCCAGCATTTT.

V is TRBV4-2 and J is TRBJ2-2; no clear D gene. The V end was cut by 1 base, the J end by 6 bases, with 6 bases between. CDR1 is LGHNA and CDR2 is YNFKEQ in the germline V gene. The CDR3 is 13 amino acids. The CDR3 here is CASSQGAPGELFF. CDR3 sequence (DNA): TGTGCCAGCAGCCAAGGAGCGCCCGGGGAGCTGTTTTTT.

The chain uses TRBV5-1 and TRBJ1-1; TRBD1 is a possible D gene (5 bases). The CDR3 covers 16 residues. The V gene lost 3 bases and the J gene lost 2 bases, with 17 bases spanning the gap. Germline assignment: CDR1 SGHRS and CDR2 YFSETQ. CDR3 protein: CASSSGFRQKNTEAFF. CDR3 DNA: TGCGCCAGCAGCTCAGGGTTCAGACAAAAAAACACTGAAGCTTTCTTT.

V and J are TRBV5-6 and TRBJ2-5; D may be TRBD1 (5 bases). V was pared by 4 bases and J by 1 base, with 8 bases between. Per the germline V gene, CDR1 is SGHDT and CDR2 is YYEEEE. The CDR3 has 13 residues. This CDR3 is CASSADIQETQYF. CDR3 nucleotides: TGTGCCAGCAGCGCGGACATCCAAGAGACCCAGTACTTC.

The rearrangement uses TRBV11-1 and TRBJ2-3, with TRBD2 matching 7 bases. Germline CDR1 reads SGHAT; CDR2 reads FQDESV (reference sequence). The junction had 12 bases not matched to a gene; V was cut back by 5 bases and J by 1 base. The CDR3 consists of 17 residues. The CDR3 here is CASSKLGTNPRTDTQYF. CDR3 nucleotides: TGTGCCAGCAGCAAACTCGGGACTAATCCCCGCACAGATACGCAGTATTTT. The entire variable domain, with the rest obtained from reference TRBV11-1 and TRBJ2-3, is as follows: EAEVAQSPRYKITEKSQAVAFWCDPISGHATLYWYRQILGQGPELLVQFQDESVVDDSQLPKDRFSAERLKGVDSTLKIQPAELGDSAMYLCASSKLGTNPRTDTQYFGPGTRLTVL.

This clone was detected a few times. This specimen includes other DNA sequences encoding the same CDR3. The rearrangement links TRBV7-5 to TRBJ2-3; the table's D call of TRBD2 was not tested on the DNA. TRBV7-5 is a pseudogene segment. The CDR3 is 14 amino acids. The CDR3 sequence is CVRSLAGGTDTQYF. CDR3 bases: TGTGTCAGAAGCCTAGCGGGAGGCACAGATACGCAGTATTTT.

The chain combines TRBV7-3 with TRBJ1-6; 7 bases agree with TRBD1. Germline assignment: CDR1 SGHTA and CDR2 FQGTGA. Trimming took 2 bases from V and 5 from J; bases not matched to a gene: 3. The CDR3 runs to 15 residues. This CDR3 is CASSLSGTDNSPLHF. CDR3 nucleotides: TGTGCCAGCAGCTTATCCGGGACAGATAATTCACCCCTCCACTTT.

The genes are TRBV4-1 and TRBJ1-1; no clear D. Germline CDR1 and CDR2: MGHRA and YSYEKL. V lost 1 base, J lost 7 bases, and 13 bases lay in between. CDR3 length: 14 amino acids. As DNA, the CDR3 is TGCGCCAGCAGCCAAGGGAGGGTGGGCGTTGAAGCTTTCTTT. Its protein is CASSQGRVGVEAFF.